Each of the 27 T cell receptor beta chains below was sequenced from the same sample in a study of blood T cell repertoires in COVID-19. Here immunoSEQ multiplex PCR was the method, and the copy in TCRdb shows in-frame clones only, minus some. The sample records 140,000 to 150,000 clones, 65% to 85% being singletons. Material for sequencing was peripheral blood. The origin of the receptors is a man aged 50 to 60 with active or convalescent COVID-19.

V and J are TRBV18 and TRBJ2-1; 8 positions match TRBD1. The V gene's germline CDR1 is KGHSH and CDR2 LQKENI. Trimming at V came to 3 bases and at J to 8 bases, leaving 6 bases not matched to a gene. There are 14 residues in the CDR3. This CDR3 is CASSPTGVRDEQFF. CDR3 sequence (DNA): TGTGCCAGCTCACCGACAGGGGTCAGGGATGAGCAGTTCTTC.

V gene TRBV5-1 combines with J gene TRBJ1-2, with TRBD1 matching 11 bases. The CDR3 is 14 residues long. V trimming: 4 bases; J trimming: 8 bases; junction bases outside the gene matches: 7. CDR1 and CDR2 from the germline V gene are SGHRS and YFSETQ. The CDR3 loop is CASSLGQGAYGYTF. CDR3 nucleotides: TGCGCCAGCAGCCTCGGACAGGGGGCATACGGCTACACCTTC.

The gene calls are TRBV2 and TRBJ1-1, with a possible D match to TRBD1 (6 bases). CDR1 is SNHLY and CDR2 is FYNNEI in the germline V gene. The CDR3 runs 14 residues. V shed 6 bases and J shed 3 bases, with 14 bases lying between them. As DNA, the CDR3 is TGTGCCAGCAGCACCTCCGGACAGTACACTGAAGCTTTCTTT. As protein: CASSTSGQYTEAFF.

The genes are TRBV28 and TRBJ1-2; no firm D call. Germline assignment: CDR1 MDHEN and CDR2 SYDVKM. The CDR3 runs 14 residues. Trimming removed 2 bases at V and 6 bases at J, with 13 bases between. CDR3 sequence reads: CASSLNGQVNGYTF. Written as DNA, the CDR3 is TGTGCCAGCAGTTTAAACGGTCAGGTAAATGGCTACACCTTC.

The chain employs TRBV4-2 and TRBJ1-5; 8 bases match TRBD1. Germline CDR1 reads LGHNA; CDR2 reads YNFKEQ. V lost 3 bases to trimming and J lost 7 bases; unmatched junction nucleotides: 8. CDR3 length equals 15 residues. The DNA for the CDR3 is TGTGCCAGCAGCCAGGATCAGGGGGCGGGACAGCCCCAGCATTTT. It specifies CASSQDQGAGQPQHF.

This chain joins TRBV7-9 and TRBJ1-4, with TRBD1 matching 9 bases. CDR3 length equals 14 residues. Germline V gene lookup returns CDR1 SEHNR and CDR2 FQNEAQ (reference sequence). With 5 bases clipped from V and 6 bases from J, the junction kept 4 bases outside the gene matches. The CDR3, as DNA: TGTGCCAGCAGCGGTACAGGGGGCTATGAAAAACTGTTTTTT. Translating it yields CASSGTGGYEKLFF.

The chain is built from TRBV11-3 and TRBJ2-2, with TRBD2 identical over 7 bases. This CDR3 region has 15 residues. CDR1 is SGHNT, CDR2 YENEEA, per germline. The J segment lost 5 bases and the V segment lost 1 base, leaving 4 bases of the junction unmatched. CDR3 DNA sequence: TGTGCCAGCAGCTTAGGGGGAGGGGAAACCGGGGAGCTGTTTTTT. This translates into CASSLGGGETGELFF.

This clone has only a few counts. The chain combines TRBV7-9 with TRBJ2-5; D may be TRBD2 (6 bases). This CDR3 contains 14 residues. CDR1 and CDR2 (germline): SEHNR, FQNEAQ (reference sequence). Trimming removed 4 bases from V and 3 bases from J, with 12 bases in between. The CDR3 DNA sequence: TGTGCCAGCAGCTATACGCGGGAAAAAGAGACCCAGTACTTC. As protein: CASSYTREKETQYF.

This chain links TRBV27 with TRBJ2-3; D remains unclear. This CDR3 is built from 14 residues. V lost 3 bases and J 2 bases, leaving 9 bases between the germline ends. The germline V gene encodes CDR1 MNHEY and CDR2 SMNVEV (reference sequence). CDR3 sequence: CASSFLGSTDTQYF. CDR3 DNA: TGTGCCAGCAGTTTTCTAGGTTCCACAGATACGCAGTATTTT.

J is TRBJ2-5 and V is TRBV24-1, with a tentative D call TRBD2 (5 bases). Germline V CDR1 and CDR2: KGHDR, SFDVKD. Trimming pared 1 base from V and 2 bases from J, leaving 13 bases between. The CDR3 has 16 residues. Here the CDR3 DNA reads TGTGCCACCAGTGATTTCGGGGAGAGGCTACAAGAGACCCAGTACTTC. Its translation is CATSDFGERLQETQYF.

The chain recombines TRBV5-1 with TRBJ2-1, with 11 bases aligning to TRBD2. Germline V gene lookup returns CDR1 SGHRS and CDR2 YFSETQ. The CDR3 has 16 amino acids. The ends lost 0 bases at V and 8 bases at J; junction bases unmatched: 7. CDR3 DNA: TGCGCCAGCAGCTTGGGGGGGACTAGCGGCGTCGATGAGCAGTTCTTC. This encodes CASSLGGTSGVDEQFF.

There are a few counts of this clone. The genes are TRBV10-3 and TRBJ1-6; possibly TRBD1 for D (6 bases). Trimming cost V 0 bases and J 10 bases, with 13 bases left between them. From germline, CDR1 is ENHRY and CDR2 SYGVKD. There are 15 residues in the CDR3. The CDR3 DNA follows: TGTGCCATCAGTGAGTCTCAGGGGTTAGGATCACCCCTCCACTTT. The encoded protein is CAISESQGLGSPLHF.

This chain joins TRBV6-1 and TRBJ2-7; D is possibly TRBD2 (5 bases). CDR3 size: 15 residues. V lost 1 base to trimming and J lost 0 bases, with 10 bases between them. Germline CDR1 and CDR2: MNHNS and SASEGT. The CDR3 reads CASSEGAGRSYEQYF. The CDR3 DNA sequence: TGTGCCAGCAGTGAAGGGGCGGGCCGCTCCTACGAGCAGTACTTC.

This chain joins TRBV19 and TRBJ1-2; D is ambiguous. The CDR3 extends over 14 amino acids. Germline lookup yields CDR1 LNHDA and CDR2 SQIVND (reference sequence). V dropped 7 bases and J dropped 7 bases, with 19 bases sitting between them. The CDR3 DNA follows: TGTGCCAGTACAATAGATAAAGGAGAGCCTGGCTACACCTTC. Translation: CASTIDKGEPGYTF. Combining the CDR3 with reference TRBV19 and TRBJ1-2 gives the whole variable domain DGGITQSPKYLFRKEGQNVTLSCEQNLNHDAMYWYRQDPGQGLRLIYYSQIVNDFQKGDIAEGYSVSREKKESFPLTVTSAQKNPTAFYLCASTIDKGEPGYTFGSGTRLTVV.

The genes are TRBV3-1 (or the pseudogene TRBV3-2) and TRBJ2-5, with TRBD1 matching 8 bases. CDR1 and CDR2 (germline): LGHDT, YNNKEL (reference sequence). V gave up 6 bases and J gave up 4 bases; unmatched junction bases: 13. This CDR3 contains 16 residues. Here the CDR3 DNA reads TGTGCCAGCAGTTCCGTAGGACAGGGCTTGGGAGAGACCCAGTACTTC. Translated, it gives CASSSVGQGLGETQYF.

The gene calls are TRBV4-2 and TRBJ1-5, with TRBD1 identical over 10 bases. This CDR3 comprises 16 residues. Looked up from germline, CDR1 is LGHNA and CDR2 is YNFKEQ. V gave up 3 bases and J gave up 4 bases; unmatched junction bases: 6. CDR3 coding DNA: TGTGCCAGCAGCCACGGACAGGGGGAAAGTAATCAGCCCCAGCATTTT. This gives the protein CASSHGQGESNQPQHF.

On this clone itself: A junction end diverges from the germline sequence, so it may reflect a read error. V is TRBV4-2 and J is TRBJ1-3; D is perhaps TRBD1 (5 bases). This CDR3 has 16 residues. Per the germline V gene, CDR1 is LGHNA and CDR2 is YNFKEQ. CDR3 amino acids: CASSQDLQGAGDTIYF. The DNA for the CDR3 is TGTGCCAGCAGCCAAGATCTGCAGGGTGCTGGAGACACCATATATTTT.

The J gene is TRBJ2-1, the V gene TRBV28; D is undetermined. V lost 2 bases to trimming and J lost 7 bases, with 6 bases between them. The CDR3 is made up of 12 amino acids. Germline-derived CDR1 and CDR2 are MDHEN and SYDVKM. The CDR3 is CASSLPVNEQFF. CDR3 sequence (DNA): TGTGCCAGCAGTTTACCAGTGAATGAGCAGTTCTTC. Complete variable domain (other parts from reference TRBV28 and TRBJ2-1): DVKVTQSSRYLVKRTGEKVFLECVQDMDHENMFWYRQDPGLGLRLIYFSYDVKMKEKGDIPEGYSVSREKKERFSLILESASTNQTSMYLCASSLPVNEQFFGPGTRLTVL.

This clone was seen a few times. V usage is TRBV28 and J usage is TRBJ1-1; TRBD1 aligns across 9 bases. The V and J ends lost 6 bases and 6 bases, in that order; junction bases with no gene match: 5. This CDR3 contains 13 residues. Germline values: CDR1 MDHEN, CDR2 SYDVKM. The CDR3 sequence is CASRGQGGAEAFF. The CDR3 region has the DNA TGTGCCAGCAGGGGACAGGGTGGAGCTGAAGCTTTCTTT.

This chain uses TRBV6-6 with TRBJ1-1; 9 positions agree with TRBD1. V dropped 5 bases and J dropped 4; count of bases not matched to a gene: 5. This CDR3 has 14 residues. Germline assignment: CDR1 MNHNY and CDR2 SVGAGI (reference sequence). The CDR3: CASSETGGITEAFF. CDR3 bases: TGTGCCAGCAGTGAGACAGGGGGGATCACTGAAGCTTTCTTT.

This clone was counted at least ten times. This rearrangement joins TRBV27 to TRBJ1-2, with D perhaps matching TRBD1 (5 bases). With 6 bases removed from V and 3 bases from J, the gap between germline ends came to 11 bases. This CDR3 comprises 13 residues. Germline V CDR1 and CDR2: MNHEY, SMNVEV (reference sequence). CDR3: CASSPRAYYGYTF. CDR3 bases: TGTGCCAGCAGCCCCAGGGCTTACTATGGCTACACCTTC.

The chain carries TRBV6-1 and TRBJ1-1; D possibly corresponds to TRBD1 (5 bases). Trimming removed 3 bases from V and 4 bases from J, with 9 bases in between. Germline CDR1 and CDR2: MNHNS and SASEGT. CDR3 size: 13 residues. In DNA form, the CDR3 reads TGTGCCAGCAGTGAGACCAGGGTCACTGAAGCTTTCTTT. Translation: CASSETRVTEAFF.

The V gene is TRBV20-1, the J gene TRBJ1-5; D possibly corresponds to TRBD1 (6 bases). Per the germline V gene, CDR1 is DFQATT and CDR2 is SNEGSKA (reference sequence). Deletions cut 3 bases from V and 2 bases from J, with 14 bases between. This CDR3 is built from 15 residues. CDR3 region: CSASTGLEGNQPQHF. DNA for the CDR3: TGCAGTGCTAGTACAGGGTTAGAGGGCAATCAGCCCCAGCATTTT.

The chain recombines TRBV3-1 (or the pseudogene TRBV3-2) with TRBJ2-7; TRBD1 matches 9 bases. V lost 4 bases to trimming and J lost 3 bases; unmatched junction nucleotides: 7. Per the germline V gene, CDR1 is LGHDT and CDR2 is YNNKEL (reference sequence). The CDR3 contains 15 residues. This chain's CDR3 is CASSPGQGRFYEQYF. CDR3 sequence (DNA): TGTGCCAGCAGCCCAGGACAGGGGCGCTTCTACGAGCAGTACTTC.

V usage is TRBV10-3 and J usage is TRBJ2-5; 7 nucleotides line up with TRBD1. Germline CDR1 is ENHRY and CDR2 is SYGVKD. The CDR3 has 15 residues. V was clipped by 5 bases and J by 4 bases; unmatched bases: 10. The chain's CDR3 is CAISTRQGRAETQYF. CDR3 DNA sequence: TGTGCCATCAGTACTCGACAGGGAAGAGCAGAGACCCAGTACTTC.

The genes are TRBV3-1 (or the pseudogene TRBV3-2) and TRBJ2-2; 7 bases line up with TRBD2. J gave up 5 bases and V 4 bases, and 16 bases lay outside the gene matches. In germline, CDR1 is LGHDT, CDR2 YNNKEL (reference sequence). The CDR3 loop spans 18 amino acids. DNA for the CDR3: TGTGCCAGCAGCCCCCCCTCGGGCGGGAGTGTTAGAACCGGGGAGCTGTTTTTT. Translated, it gives CASSPPSGGSVRTGELFF.

This chain links TRBV7-9 with TRBJ2-7; TRBD2 might be the D (5 bases). This CDR3 has 14 amino acids. Trimming removed 3 bases at V and 0 bases at J, with 9 bases between. Germline CDR1 is SEHNR and CDR2 is FQNEAQ (reference sequence). In DNA form, the CDR3 reads TGTGCCAGCAGCTTCATTAGCGTCTCCTACGAGCAGTACTTC. This codes for CASSFISVSYEQYF.